This T cell receptor beta chain was identified in a study of cytomegalovirus exposure and HLA in healthy donors. Study observations and caveats: The authors confirmed in vitro that a few CMV-associated chains were specific for CMV antigens.

Concerning this clone: As yet, its antigen is unknown.

Assay used: immunoSEQ multiplex PCR; TCRdb lists only in-frame clones, some missing. The sample carries roughly 150,000 clones, 70% to 90% recorded once. Germline CDR1 is SGDLS and CDR2 is YYNGEE. The CDR3 length is 13 residues. V was cut by 0 bases and J by 5 bases, with 8 bases left in between. The receptor was isolated from a woman under 30 in good health and CMV-seropositive. Source material: PBMCs. The V gene is TRBV9, the J gene TRBJ2-5; D remains unclear. CDR3 nucleotides: TGTGCCAGCAGCGTAGATGTGGAGGAGACCCAGTACTTC. Amino acids: CASSVDVEETQYF. Supplemented by reference TRBV9 and TRBJ2-5, the full variable domain reads DSGVTQTPKHLITATGQRVTLRCSPRSGDLSVYWYQQSLDQGLQFLIQYYNGEERAKGNILERFSAQQFPDLHSELNLSSLELGDSALYFCASSVDVEETQYFGPGTRLLVL.